This TCR beta chain was recovered during a study of T-cell memory formation after mild COVID-19. The CDR3 loop spans 14 amino acids. The germline V gene encodes CDR1 MNHEY and CDR2 SVGAGI. The V end was cut by 2 bases, the J end by 0 bases, with 7 bases between. Via MiXCR, TCRdb re-called the 5' RACE reads, giving one row per CDR3 protein. The sample has 200,000 to 250,000 distinct CDR3 sequences, 10% to 13% seen once. This clonotype turned up a few times. The sample taken for sequencing was PBMCs or a T cell subset sorted from them (not recorded which). The chain is built from TRBV6-5 and TRBJ1-2, with D uncertain. The TCR comes from a man between 18 and 35 years old who had mild COVID-19 (a few samples of this study predate the infection). Cell type and time point are not known. CDR3 sequence (DNA): TGTGCCAGCAGTTACAGGGCTTCTAACTATGGCTACACCTTC. It is translated as CASSYRASNYGYTF.